This TCR beta chain was found in a study of T cell responses to AZD1222 COVID-19 vaccine. Study conclusions and caveats: A mostly white British donor set with more females was recruited, and clonal diversity was possibly underestimated. There were repertoire samples only from the period after the peak T cell response.

Assay: immunoSEQ multiplex PCR; the TCRdb copy retains only in-frame clones and omits some. The sample lists 60,000 to 75,000 clones, 85% seen once, with approximately 18% in the top ten. Germline CDR1 and CDR2: SQVTM and ANQGSEA. This CDR3 is built from 14 residues. The V gene end was trimmed by 4 bases and the J gene end by 2 bases; junction bases not matched to a gene: 5. Turning to this clone: Its antigen is unidentified.

V usage is TRBV29-1 and J usage is TRBJ2-5; TRBD2 matches 9 bases. The specimen was peripheral blood, collected on day 0 of AZD1222 vaccination. The origin of this receptor is an adult in good health. The CDR3 region is CSVGLAGSQETQYF. The CDR3, as DNA: TGCAGCGTTGGGCTAGCGGGGAGTCAAGAGACCCAGTACTTC.